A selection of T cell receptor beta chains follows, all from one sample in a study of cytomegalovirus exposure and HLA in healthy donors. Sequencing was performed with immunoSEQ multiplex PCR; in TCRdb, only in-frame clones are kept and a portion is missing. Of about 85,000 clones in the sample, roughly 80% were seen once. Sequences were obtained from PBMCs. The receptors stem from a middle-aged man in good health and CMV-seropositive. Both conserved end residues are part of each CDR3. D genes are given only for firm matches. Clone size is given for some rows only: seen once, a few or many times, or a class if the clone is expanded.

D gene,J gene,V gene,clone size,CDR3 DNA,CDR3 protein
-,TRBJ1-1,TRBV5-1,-,TGCGCCAGCAGCTTGTATTCACAGGGAACGTGGGGAGCTTTCTTT,CASSLYSQGTWGAFF
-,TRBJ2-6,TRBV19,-,TGTGCCAGTAGTATATGGGGTAAGACTGGGGCCAACGGCCTGACTTTC,CASSIWGKTGANGLTF
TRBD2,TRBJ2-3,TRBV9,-,TGTGCCAGCAGCCCCACCCCGGGACTAGCGGCTCCAGATACGCAGTATTTT,CASSPTPGLAAPDTQYF
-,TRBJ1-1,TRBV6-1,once,TGTGCCAGCACTGAATACGGGGACACTGAAGCTTTCTTT,CASTEYGDTEAFF
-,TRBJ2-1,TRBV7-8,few,TGTGCCAGCAGCCTAACAAGAGGGTTCATGGTGGGGAATGAGCAGTTCTTC,CASSLTRGFMVGNEQFF
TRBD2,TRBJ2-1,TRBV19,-,TGTGCCAGTAGTCCAGAAGGGGGACTAGCGGGAAACAATGAGCAGTTCTTC,CASSPEGGLAGNNEQFF
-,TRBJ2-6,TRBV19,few,TGTGCCAGTGGCAGGGACACGAGCTCTGGGGCCAACGTCCTGACTTTC,CASGRDTSSGANVLTF
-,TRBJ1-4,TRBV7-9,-,TGTTCCAGCAGCTTACTAGGGGTAGGGGCAGCTAATGAAAAACTGTTTTTT,CSSSLLGVGAANEKLFF
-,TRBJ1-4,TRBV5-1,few,TGCGCCAGCAGCTTGGCCCCCAGGGGTAATGAAAAACTGTTTTTT,CASSLAPRGNEKLFF
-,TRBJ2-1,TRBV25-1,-,TGTGCCAGCAGTGAATATAGGAGCAAGTCCGGGAATGAGCAGTTCTTC,CASSEYRSKSGNEQFF
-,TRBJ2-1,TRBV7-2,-,TGTGCCAGCAGCTTAGTGAGGCCTAGCTCCTACAATGAGCAGTTCTTC,CASSLVRPSSYNEQFF
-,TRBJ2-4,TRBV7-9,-,TGTGCCAGCAGCTTAGTTTCGGCAGGGGACGACATTCAGTACTTC,CASSLVSAGDDIQYF
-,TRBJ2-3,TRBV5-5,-,TGTGCCAGCACCCCGGGGGGCGGGAGCGGAGATACGCAGTATTTT,CASTPGGGSGDTQYF
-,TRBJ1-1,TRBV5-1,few,TGCGCCAGCAGTTCAGGTCCTATGAACACTGAAGCTTTCTTT,CASSSGPMNTEAFF
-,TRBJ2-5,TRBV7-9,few,TGTGCCAGCAGCTCCTCAAGTCCCGTCCCGGGGGAGACCCAGTACTTC,CASSSSSPVPGETQYF
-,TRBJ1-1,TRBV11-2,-,TGTGCCAGCAGCTTAGTCGGGGGGCCGAACACTGAAGCTTTCTTT,CASSLVGGPNTEAFF
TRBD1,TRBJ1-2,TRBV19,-,TGTGCCAGTAGTATCACCCAGGGGGCCACTGTAGGCTACACCTTC,CASSITQGATVGYTF
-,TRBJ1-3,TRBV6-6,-,TGTGCCAGCAGTAACGGTGGGGCCTTATATGGAAACACCATATATTTT,CASSNGGALYGNTIYF
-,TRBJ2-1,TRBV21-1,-,TGTGCCAGCAGCAAAGCCAGAAAAACAGACTCCTACAATGAGCAGTTCTTC,CASSKARKTDSYNEQFF
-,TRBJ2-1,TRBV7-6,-,TGTGCCAGCAGCCGGGGCTCCTACAATGAGCAGTTCTTC,CASSRGSYNEQFF
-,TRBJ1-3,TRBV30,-,TGTGCCTGGAGTGCCAAGGGGACTCGCGTTGGAGACACCATATATTTT,CAWSAKGTRVGDTIYF